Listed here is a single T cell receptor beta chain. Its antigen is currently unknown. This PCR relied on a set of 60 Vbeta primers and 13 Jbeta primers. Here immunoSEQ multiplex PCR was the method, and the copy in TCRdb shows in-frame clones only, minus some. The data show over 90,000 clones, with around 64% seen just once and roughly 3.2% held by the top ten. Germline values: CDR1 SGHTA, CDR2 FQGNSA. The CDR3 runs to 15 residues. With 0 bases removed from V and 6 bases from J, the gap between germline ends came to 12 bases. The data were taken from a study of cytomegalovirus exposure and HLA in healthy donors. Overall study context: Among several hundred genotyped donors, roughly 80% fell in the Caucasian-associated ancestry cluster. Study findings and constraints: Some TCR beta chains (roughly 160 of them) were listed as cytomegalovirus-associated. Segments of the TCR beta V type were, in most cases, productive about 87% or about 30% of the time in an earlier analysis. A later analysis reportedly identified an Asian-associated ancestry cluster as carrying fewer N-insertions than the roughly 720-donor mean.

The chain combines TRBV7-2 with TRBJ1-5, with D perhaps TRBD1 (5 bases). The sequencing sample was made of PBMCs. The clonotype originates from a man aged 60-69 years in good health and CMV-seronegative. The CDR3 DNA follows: TGTGCCAGCAGCTTAGCTTTATTGCAGGGTCAGCCCCAGCATTTT. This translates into CASSLALLQGQPQHF.